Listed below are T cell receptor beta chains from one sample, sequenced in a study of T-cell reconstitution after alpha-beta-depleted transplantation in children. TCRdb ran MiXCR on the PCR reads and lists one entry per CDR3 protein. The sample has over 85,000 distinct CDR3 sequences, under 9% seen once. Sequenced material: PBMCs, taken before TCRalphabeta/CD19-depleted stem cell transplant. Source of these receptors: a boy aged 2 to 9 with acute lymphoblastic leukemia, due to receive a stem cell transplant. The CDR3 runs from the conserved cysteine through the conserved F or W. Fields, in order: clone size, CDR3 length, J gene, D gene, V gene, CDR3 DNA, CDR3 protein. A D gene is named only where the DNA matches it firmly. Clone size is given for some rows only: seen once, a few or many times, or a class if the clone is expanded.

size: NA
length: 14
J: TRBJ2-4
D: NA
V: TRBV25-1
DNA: TGTGCCAGCCTTGACAGTGCAGCCAAAAACATTCAGTACTTC
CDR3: CASLDSAAKNIQYF

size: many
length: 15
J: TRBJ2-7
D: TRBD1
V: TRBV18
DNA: TGTGCCAGCTCATCCACCGGACAGGGCCGTTACGAGCAGTACTTC
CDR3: CASSSTGQGRYEQYF

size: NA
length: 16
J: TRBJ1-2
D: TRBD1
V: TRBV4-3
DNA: TGCGCCAGCAGCCTAATCGGGACAGGGGGCGACTATGGCTACACCTTC
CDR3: CASSLIGTGGDYGYTF

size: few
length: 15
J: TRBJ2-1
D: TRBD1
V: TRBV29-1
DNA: TGCAGCGTTGAACTGGTACAGGGGGCGCGGTGGGAGCAGTTCTTC
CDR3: CSVELVQGARWEQFF

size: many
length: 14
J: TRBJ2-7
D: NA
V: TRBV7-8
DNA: TGTGCCAGCAGCTTAGGTCCCAACACCTACGAGCAGTACTTC
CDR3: CASSLGPNTYEQYF

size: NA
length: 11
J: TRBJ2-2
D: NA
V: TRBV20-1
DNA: TGCAGTGCTAGCGACGGCGGGGAGCTGTTTTTT
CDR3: CSASDGGELFF

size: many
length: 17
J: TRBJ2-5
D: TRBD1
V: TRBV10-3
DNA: TGTGCCATCAGTAAGGAGCATAGGACAGGGGGGCAAGAGACCCAGTACTTC
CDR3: CAISKEHRTGGQETQYF

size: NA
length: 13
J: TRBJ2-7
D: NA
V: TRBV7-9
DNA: TGTGCCAGCAGCTTGGACTGGGGCTACGAGCAGTACTTC
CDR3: CASSLDWGYEQYF

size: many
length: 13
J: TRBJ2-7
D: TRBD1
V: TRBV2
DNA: TGTGCCAGGAGCACAGGGGGCTCCTACGAGCAGTACTTC
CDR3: CARSTGGSYEQYF

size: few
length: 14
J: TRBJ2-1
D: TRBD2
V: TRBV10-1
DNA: TGCGCCAGCAGTGAGAGCGGGGGCCTCCCGCTCTACAAGTTC
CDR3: CASSESGGLPLYKF

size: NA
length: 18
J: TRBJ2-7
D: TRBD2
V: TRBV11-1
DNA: TGTGCCAGCAGCTCCAGTAGAGCACTAGCGGGGAGGCAGGACGAGCAGTACTTC
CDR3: CASSSSRALAGRQDEQYF

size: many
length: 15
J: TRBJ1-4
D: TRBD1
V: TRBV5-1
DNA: TGCGCCAGCAGCCGAACAGGACAGGACCCGGAAAAACTGTTTTTT
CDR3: CASSRTGQDPEKLFF

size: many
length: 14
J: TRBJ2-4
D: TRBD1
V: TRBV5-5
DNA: TGTGCCAGCAGCCGGACAACAGGGGTCAACATTCAGTACTTC
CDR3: CASSRTTGVNIQYF

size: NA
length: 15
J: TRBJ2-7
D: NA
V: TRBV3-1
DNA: TGTGCCAGCAGCCAAGATCTCGGGACGCCCTACGAGCAGTACTTC
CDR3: CASSQDLGTPYEQYF

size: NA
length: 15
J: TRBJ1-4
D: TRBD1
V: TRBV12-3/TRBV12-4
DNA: TGTGCCAGCAAGTTAGCGACAGGGGGCGGGGAAAAACTGTTTTTT
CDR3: CASKLATGGGEKLFF

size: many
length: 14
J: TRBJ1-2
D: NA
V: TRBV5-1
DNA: TGCGCCAGCAGCTTTGACGGATTACGAGAGGGCTACACCTTC
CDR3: CASSFDGLREGYTF

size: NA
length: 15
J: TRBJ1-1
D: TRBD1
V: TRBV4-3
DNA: TGCGCCAGCAGCCAATTTACAGGGGTGAACACTGAAGCTTTCTTT
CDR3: CASSQFTGVNTEAFF

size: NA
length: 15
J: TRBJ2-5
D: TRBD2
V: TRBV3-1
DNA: TGTGCCAGCAGCCCCAGCGTCGGGGGAGGGGAGACCCAGTACTTC
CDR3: CASSPSVGGGETQYF

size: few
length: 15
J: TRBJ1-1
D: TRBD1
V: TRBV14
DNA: TGTGCCAGCAGCCACCCGGGACAGGGGAACACTGAAGCTTTCTTT
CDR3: CASSHPGQGNTEAFF

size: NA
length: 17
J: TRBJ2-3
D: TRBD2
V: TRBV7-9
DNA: TGTGCCAGCAGCTCGGGACTAGCGGGGTCCCACGCAGATACGCAGTATTTT
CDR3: CASSSGLAGSHADTQYF

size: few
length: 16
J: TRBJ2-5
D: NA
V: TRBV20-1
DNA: TGCAGTGCTCCACGCCTTAGGGGGGGCCTGGGAGAGACCCAGTACTTC
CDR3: CSAPRLRGGLGETQYF

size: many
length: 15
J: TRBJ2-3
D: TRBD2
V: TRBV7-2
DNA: TGTGCCAGCAGCGCTCTAGCGGGGGCCCCAGATACGCAGTATTTT
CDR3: CASSALAGAPDTQYF

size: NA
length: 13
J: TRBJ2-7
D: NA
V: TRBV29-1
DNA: TGCAGCGTCCCGGGCCGAAGCTCCTACGAGCAGTACTTC
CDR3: CSVPGRSSYEQYF

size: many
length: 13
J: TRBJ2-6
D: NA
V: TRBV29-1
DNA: TGCAGCGTGGAAAGGCCTGGGGCCAACGTCCTGACTTTC
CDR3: CSVERPGANVLTF

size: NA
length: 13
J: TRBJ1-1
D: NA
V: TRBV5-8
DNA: TGTGCCAGCAGCTTTCCCCAGTACACTGAAGCTTTCTTT
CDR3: CASSFPQYTEAFF

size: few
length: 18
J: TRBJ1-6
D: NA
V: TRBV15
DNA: TGTGCCACCAGCTCCCGTGGTTGGGGGGAAGCCTATAATTCACCCCTCCACTTT
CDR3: CATSSRGWGEAYNSPLHF

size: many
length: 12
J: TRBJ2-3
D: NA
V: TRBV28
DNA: TGTGCCAGCACTCCCGGACCTTATACGCAGTATTTT
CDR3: CASTPGPYTQYF

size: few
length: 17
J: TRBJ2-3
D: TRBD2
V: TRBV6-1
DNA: TGTGCCAGCAGTGAAGGTGTAGCGGGGGGGGGCACAGATACGCAGTATTTT
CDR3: CASSEGVAGGGTDTQYF

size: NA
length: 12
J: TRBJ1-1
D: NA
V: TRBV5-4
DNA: TGTGCCTGGCGTACAGTTAACACTGAAGCTTTCTTT
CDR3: CAWRTVNTEAFF